These 21 T cell receptor beta chains were all obtained from the same sample, sequenced in a study of chemoradiotherapy in HPV16-positive cancers. Profiled with immunoSEQ multiplex PCR; TCRdb holds only in-frame clones, not every one. The sample shows about 9,600 clones, about three quarters of them seen only once. The sample in question was tumor tissue, obtained from a patient who underwent chemoradiotherapy. The receptors originated from a human donor with HPV-associated anogenital cancer.

This rearrangement joins TRBV19 to TRBJ2-7; D might be TRBD1 or TRBD2, each matching 6 bases. The germline V gene encodes CDR1 LNHDA and CDR2 SQIVND (reference sequence). The CDR3 has 14 amino acids. V was pared by 0 bases and J by 4 bases, with 10 bases between. As DNA, the CDR3 is TGTGCCAGTAGTATAGACACAGGGAGGTACGAGCAGTACTTC. Translation: CASSIDTGRYEQYF.

This clone has only a few counts. The chain is built from TRBV27 and TRBJ1-5, with unresolved D. CDR1 is MNHEY and CDR2 is SMNVEV in the germline V gene (reference sequence). The germline V and J ends were trimmed by 2 bases and 4 bases, with 9 bases remaining between them. The CDR3 extends over 14 amino acids. The CDR3 DNA follows: TGTGCCAGCAGTTTAGGGCAGAGTAATCAGCCCCAGCATTTT. It yields the protein CASSLGQSNQPQHF.

This clone has a handful of counts. The chain recombines TRBV29-1 with TRBJ1-1, with 8 bases identical to TRBD1. CDR3 size: 14 residues. The V and J ends lost 6 bases and 3 bases, in that order; junction bases with no gene match: 9. Per the germline V gene, CDR1 is SQVTM and CDR2 is ANQGSEA. The CDR3 nucleotides read TGCAGCGTAGGGACAGGCCAGACGTACACTGAAGCTTTCTTT. Translation: CSVGTGQTYTEAFF.

The gene calls are TRBV27 and TRBJ1-4, with D tentatively TRBD1 (5 bases). Between the trimmed V and J ends, which lost 3 bases and 13 bases, there was a span of 15 bases. CDR3 length: 13 amino acids. CDR1 MNHEY and CDR2 SMNVEV come from the germline V gene (reference sequence). This CDR3 reads CASSLIGQGGLFF. As DNA, the CDR3 is TGTGCCAGCAGTTTGATAGGTCAGGGCGGACTGTTTTTT.

The chain is built from TRBV29-1 and TRBJ2-7, with 7 nucleotides matching TRBD1. Germline CDR1 is SQVTM and CDR2 is ANQGSEA. The CDR3 loop spans 13 amino acids. J lost 0 bases, V lost 7 bases, and 6 bases had no gene match. This CDR3 reads CSASTGSSYEQYF. CDR3 DNA sequence: TGCAGCGCCTCGACAGGGAGCTCCTACGAGCAGTACTTC.

The V gene is TRBV30, the J gene TRBJ2-7, with TRBD2 identical over 7 bases. The V segment lost 0 bases and the J segment 1 base; nucleotides outside the gene matches: 3. Germline CDR1 reads GTSNPN; CDR2 reads SVGIG (reference sequence). The CDR3 extends over 14 amino acids. CDR3 in amino acids: CAWSVSRGSYEQYF. The CDR3 nucleotides are TGTGCCTGGAGTGTATCGCGGGGGTCCTACGAGCAGTACTTC.

The chain carries TRBV30 and TRBJ1-5, with D maybe TRBD1 (6 bases). Per the germline V gene, CDR1 is GTSNPN and CDR2 is SVGIG (reference sequence). CDR3 length: 14 amino acids. V lost 7 bases to trimming and J lost 2 bases, with 15 bases between them. The CDR3 bases are TGTGCCTTCGGCGGGGGCATCGGCAATCAGCCCCAGCATTTT. Encoded protein: CAFGGGIGNQPQHF.

CDR3 residues: CASSLYRLAGGKDTQYF. CDR3 coding DNA: TGTGCCAGCAGCTTATATAGGCTAGCGGGGGGTAAGGATACGCAGTATTTT. The rearrangement uses TRBV7-8 and TRBJ2-3; TRBD2 aligns across 11 bases. The germline gives CDR1 SGHVS, CDR2 FQNEAQ. The CDR3 consists of 17 residues. After removal of 2 bases from V and 6 bases from J, the junction contained 10 bases not matched to a gene.

The DNA for the CDR3 is TGCAGTGCTAGAAACTATGGCTACACCTTC. It encodes CSARNYGYTF. The chain is built from TRBV20-1 and TRBJ1-2; D ambiguous. Germline V CDR1 and CDR2: DFQATT, SNEGSKA (reference sequence). V shed 2 bases and J shed 2 bases, with 0 bases lying between them. The CDR3 contains 10 residues.

J is TRBJ1-2 and V is TRBV28; D possibly corresponds to TRBD1 (6 bases). This CDR3 comprises 20 residues. Trimming left V 1 base short and J 5 bases short, with 29 bases between. Germline loops: CDR1 MDHEN, CDR2 SYDVKM. In DNA form, the CDR3 reads TGTGCCAGCAGTTTATTCGAGACAGGTGACGACTGGTCTAACTTATATGGCTACACCTTC. Its translation is CASSLFETGDDWSNLYGYTF.

This clone appeared once. The chain links TRBV2 to TRBJ2-3, with D hard to call. Germline V lookup: CDR1 SNHLY, CDR2 FYNNEI. The V end was cut by 5 bases, the J end by 0 bases, with 9 bases between. This CDR3 region has 14 residues. The CDR3 DNA is TGTGCCAGCAGTCCAGACACGAGCACAGATACGCAGTATTTT. Amino acid sequence: CASSPDTSTDTQYF.

DNA of the CDR3: TGTGCCAGTAGTATAGAAGGACAGGGCTCCACTGAAGCTTTCTTT. Encoded protein: CASSIEGQGSTEAFF. The V gene is TRBV19, the J gene TRBJ1-1, with 8 bases that match TRBD1. CDR3 length equals 15 residues. V trimming: 0 bases; J trimming: 4 bases; junction bases outside the gene matches: 4. Germline V gene sequence: CDR1 LNHDA, CDR2 SQIVND (reference sequence).

The chain joins TRBV7-9 to TRBJ1-2; 10 bases line up with TRBD1. The junction had 8 bases not matched to a gene; V was cut back by 3 bases and J by 7 bases. CDR1 is SEHNR, CDR2 FQNEAQ, per germline (reference sequence). The CDR3 spans 15 residues. CDR3 region: CASSLPGQGFLGYTF. CDR3 bases: TGTGCCAGCAGCTTGCCGGGACAGGGGTTTCTTGGCTACACCTTC. The full variable domain, with the rest looked up from reference TRBV7-9 and TRBJ1-2, is DTGVSQNPRHKITKRGQNVTFRCDPISEHNRLYWYRQTLGQGPEFLTYFQNEAQLEKSRLLSDRFSAERPKGSFSTLEIQRTEQGDSAMYLCASSLPGQGFLGYTFGSGTRLTVV.

The chain uses TRBV18 and TRBJ1-1; TRBD1 is a possible D gene (5 bases). This CDR3 has 15 amino acids. The V gene lost 0 bases and the J gene lost 1 base, with 9 bases spanning the gap. CDR1 and CDR2 (germline): KGHSH, LQKENI. The CDR3 bases are TGTGCCAGCTCACCACCGTACGGACAGAACACTGAAGCTTTCTTT. This sequence encodes CASSPPYGQNTEAFF.

This chain connects TRBV15 to TRBJ2-7, with 7 positions matching TRBD1. Looked up from germline, CDR1 is LNHNV and CDR2 is YYDKDF (reference sequence). V shed 3 bases and J 5 bases; nucleotides not matched to a gene: 4. The CDR3 is 13 amino acids. DNA for the CDR3: TGTGCCACCAGCAGGAGACAGGGCAACGAGCAGTACTTC. Protein product: CATSRRQGNEQYF.

This sequence joins TRBV10-1 and TRBJ1-1; D might be TRBD1 (6 bases). Germline V CDR1 and CDR2: WNHNN, SYGVQD (reference sequence). The CDR3 runs 17 residues. V gave up 4 bases and J gave up 3 bases, with 21 bases separating them. The CDR3 nucleotides read TGCGCCAGCAGTGGACCAGGGGCGAGGGTGATGCACACTGAAGCTTTCTTT. Its translation is CASSGPGARVMHTEAFF.

The CDR3 DNA reads as TGTGCCAGTAGTATAAGAGACAGGAGGCGCAATCAGCCCCAGCATTTT. Encoded protein: CASSIRDRRRNQPQHF. The genes are TRBV19 and TRBJ1-5; tentatively, D is TRBD1 (6 bases). V lost 2 bases, J lost 2 bases, and 13 bases lay in between. Looked up from germline, CDR1 is LNHDA and CDR2 is SQIVND (reference sequence). The CDR3 extends over 16 amino acids.

Only one count was recorded for this clone. The chain is built from TRBV19 and TRBJ1-2; 10 nucleotides line up with TRBD1. Germline CDR1 and CDR2: LNHDA and SQIVND (reference sequence). CDR3 size: 16 residues. V lost 4 bases, J lost 8 bases, and 13 bases stayed unmatched. This CDR3 reads CASSTRDRGPVRGYTF. The DNA of the CDR3 is TGTGCCAGTAGTACCCGGGACAGGGGCCCCGTGCGAGGCTACACCTTC. The complete variable domain, with remaining parts taken from reference TRBV19 and TRBJ1-2, reads DGGITQSPKYLFRKEGQNVTLSCEQNLNHDAMYWYRQDPGQGLRLIYYSQIVNDFQKGDIAEGYSVSREKKESFPLTVTSAQKNPTAFYLCASSTRDRGPVRGYTFGSGTRLTVV.

The chain employs TRBV6-1 and TRBJ1-1, with D tentatively TRBD1 (6 bases). Germline CDR1 and CDR2: MNHNS and SASEGT. CDR3 length: 13 amino acids. With 8 bases removed from V and 3 bases from J, the gap between germline ends came to 13 bases. CDR3 nucleotide sequence: TGTGCCAGCGGTACAGGGTTGGACACTGAAGCTTTCTTT. Amino acids: CASGTGLDTEAFF.

The J gene is TRBJ2-1, the V gene TRBV5-1; D possibly uses TRBD1 or TRBD2 (5 bases each). Germline V gives CDR1 SGHRS, CDR2 YFSETQ. Deletions cut 4 bases from V and 3 bases from J, with 14 bases between. There are 15 residues in the CDR3. The chain's CDR3 is CASSLDGTLYNEQFF. CDR3 in DNA: TGCGCCAGCAGCCTAGACGGGACCCTCTACAATGAGCAGTTCTTC.

The V and J genes are TRBV2 and TRBJ2-3; D remains ambiguous. The V and J ends lost 3 bases and 2 bases respectively, with 9 bases between them. This CDR3 region has 14 residues. Per the germline V gene, CDR1 is SNHLY and CDR2 is FYNNEI. For the CDR3, the DNA is TGTGCCAGCAGTGATAGGCTCTACACAGATACGCAGTATTTT. It specifies CASSDRLYTDTQYF.